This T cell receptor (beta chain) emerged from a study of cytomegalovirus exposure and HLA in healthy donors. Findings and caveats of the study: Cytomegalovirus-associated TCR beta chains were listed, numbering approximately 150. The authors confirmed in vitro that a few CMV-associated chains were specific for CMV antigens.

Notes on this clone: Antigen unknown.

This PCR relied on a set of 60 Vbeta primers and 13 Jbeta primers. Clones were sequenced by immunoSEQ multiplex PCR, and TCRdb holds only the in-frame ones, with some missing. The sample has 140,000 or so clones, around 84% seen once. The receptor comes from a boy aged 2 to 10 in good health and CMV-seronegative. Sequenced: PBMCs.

The CDR3, as DNA: TGTGCCAGCAGTCGGGACTATACGGACGAGCAGTACTTC. The encoded protein is CASSRDYTDEQYF. The chain recombines TRBV6-1 with TRBJ2-7, with 7 bases aligning to TRBD2. J lost 5 bases, V lost 5 bases, and 6 bases had no gene match. CDR1 is MNHNS and CDR2 is SASEGT in the germline V gene. This CDR3 is 13 amino acids long.